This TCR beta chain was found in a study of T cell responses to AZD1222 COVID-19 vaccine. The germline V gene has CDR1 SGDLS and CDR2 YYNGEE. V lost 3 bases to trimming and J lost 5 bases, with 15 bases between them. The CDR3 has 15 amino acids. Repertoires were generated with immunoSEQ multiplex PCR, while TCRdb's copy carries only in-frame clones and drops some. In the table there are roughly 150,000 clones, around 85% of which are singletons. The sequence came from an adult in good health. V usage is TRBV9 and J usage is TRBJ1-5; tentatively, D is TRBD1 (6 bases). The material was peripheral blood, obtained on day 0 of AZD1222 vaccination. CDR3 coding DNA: TGTGCCAGCAGCGCGGACCGGGACACCTATCAGCCCCAGCATTTT. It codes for CASSADRDTYQPQHF.